This is a list of T cell receptor beta chains from one sample in a study of blood T cell repertoires in COVID-19. TCRdb's table, derived via immunoSEQ multiplex PCR, lists solely in-frame clones and lacks some. The data show approximately 310,000 clones, with 87% seen just once and 1% held by the top ten. The specimen was peripheral blood. These receptors were taken from a man aged 50 or older with active or convalescent COVID-19. CDR3s include the opening cysteine and the closing phenylalanine or tryptophan. Fields, in order: J gene, V gene, D gene, CDR3 protein, CDR3 DNA. The D gene is left open where the match is weak.

j_gene: TRBJ2-7
v_gene: TRBV5-6
d_gene: NA
CDR3aa: CASSMGTYEQYF
CDR3nt: TGTGCCAGCAGCATGGGTACCTACGAGCAGTACTTC

j_gene: TRBJ2-3
v_gene: TRBV6-1
d_gene: NA
CDR3aa: CASSEMQGTDTQYF
CDR3nt: TGTGCCAGCAGTGAAATGCAGGGTACAGATACGCAGTATTTT

j_gene: TRBJ2-3
v_gene: TRBV7-9
d_gene: TRBD2
CDR3aa: CASSPPAGAADTQYF
CDR3nt: TGTGCCAGCAGCCCCCCAGCGGGGGCGGCAGATACGCAGTATTTT

j_gene: TRBJ1-2
v_gene: TRBV6-2/TRBV6-3
d_gene: NA
CDR3aa: CASSPYRQVPYGYTF
CDR3nt: TGTGCCAGCAGTCCATACCGACAGGTCCCCTATGGCTACACCTTC

j_gene: TRBJ2-5
v_gene: TRBV28
d_gene: TRBD1
CDR3aa: CASSTSGQGARETQYF
CDR3nt: TGTGCCAGCAGTACCTCGGGACAGGGGGCTCGGGAGACCCAGTACTTC

j_gene: TRBJ1-6
v_gene: TRBV3-1/TRBV3-2
d_gene: TRBD1
CDR3aa: CASSLTGANSPLHF
CDR3nt: TGTGCCAGCAGCCTTACAGGGGCGAATTCACCCCTCCACTTT

j_gene: TRBJ2-7
v_gene: TRBV19
d_gene: TRBD2
CDR3aa: CASSIDLRGLREQYF
CDR3nt: TGTGCCAGTAGTATAGATCTTCGGGGACTACGCGAGCAGTACTTC

j_gene: TRBJ2-3
v_gene: TRBV7-2
d_gene: NA
CDR3aa: CASSPEAEDTQYF
CDR3nt: TGTGCCAGCAGCCCGGAGGCGGAGGATACGCAGTATTTT

j_gene: TRBJ2-1
v_gene: TRBV29-1
d_gene: TRBD1
CDR3aa: CSARDRDSYNEQFF
CDR3nt: TGCAGCGCCCGGGACAGGGACTCCTACAATGAGCAGTTCTTC

j_gene: TRBJ1-2
v_gene: TRBV6-7
d_gene: TRBD1
CDR3aa: CASSYSPGTGGTTYGYTF
CDR3nt: TGTGCCAGCAGTTACTCCCCAGGGACAGGGGGAACTACTTATGGCTACACCTTC

j_gene: TRBJ1-5
v_gene: TRBV30
d_gene: NA
CDR3aa: CAWSGDSNQPQHF
CDR3nt: TGTGCCTGGAGCGGGGATAGCAATCAGCCCCAGCATTTT

j_gene: TRBJ2-7
v_gene: TRBV28
d_gene: TRBD1
CDR3aa: CASTRDRGGPYEQYF
CDR3nt: TGTGCCAGCACCAGGGACAGGGGAGGACCTTACGAGCAGTACTTC

j_gene: TRBJ1-2
v_gene: TRBV7-2
d_gene: TRBD1
CDR3aa: CASSPRTGNYGYTF
CDR3nt: TGTGCCAGCAGCCCCCGGACAGGGAACTATGGCTACACCTTC

j_gene: TRBJ1-6
v_gene: TRBV19
d_gene: NA
CDR3aa: CASSMTDSPLHF
CDR3nt: TGTGCCAGTAGTATGACAGATTCACCCCTCCACTTT

j_gene: TRBJ2-3
v_gene: TRBV6-2/TRBV6-3
d_gene: TRBD2
CDR3aa: CASSFLAGGTDTQYF
CDR3nt: TGTGCCAGCAGTTTCCTCGCGGGGGGCACAGATACGCAGTATTTT

j_gene: TRBJ2-4
v_gene: TRBV15
d_gene: TRBD1
CDR3aa: CATSRSPTGGQNIQYF
CDR3nt: TGTGCCACCAGCAGAAGCCCTACAGGGGGCCAAAACATTCAGTACTTC

j_gene: TRBJ1-5
v_gene: TRBV24-1
d_gene: TRBD1
CDR3aa: CATSDPGTDSNQPQHF
CDR3nt: TGTGCCACCAGTGACCCCGGGACAGATAGCAATCAGCCCCAGCATTTT